The 7 T cell receptor beta chains reported below all come from one sample, sequenced in a study of regulatory T cells in long-lasting Graves disease (dated by TCRdb to about 2021). Library creation used multiplex PCR. Sequencing used an Illumina HiSeq 4000. To build TCR beta libraries, CDR3 regions were amplified by Arm-PCR using iRepertoire HTBI primers. TCRdb cleaned the public reads at Q25 with fastp, built clones with MiXCR and kept in-frame beta chains. Every CDR3 protein is listed once, alongside the most common genes and DNA of its rows. The sample table lists around 480,000 distinct CDR3 sequences, 15% to 20% of them with a count of one. The ten largest account for more than 9% of the sample. According to the study, the label for this sample's time point signals: newly diagnosed GD, antithyroid drugs for less than 3 months. RNA was extracted from PBMCs in TRIzol for both TCR sequencing and RNA sequencing.

This sample was shared with a second study, whose subject was T cells in Graves' hyperthyroidism and ophthalmopathy.

Sample: peripheral blood mononuclear cells (PBMCs), taken at new diagnosis, from a patient treated with antithyroid drugs. All receptors derive from a man in his forties with Graves disease. Donor details come from another sample of the same person, matched by shared clones.

The rearrangement links TRBV7-2 to TRBJ2-5; either TRBD1 or TRBD2 may fit D (5 bases each). Germline assignment: CDR1 SGHTA and CDR2 FQGNSA. This CDR3 region has 15 residues. V was cut by 2 bases and J by 1 base, with 11 bases left in between. CDR3 coding DNA: TGTGCCAGCAGCTTAACGGGACCTAGCCAAGAGACCCAGTACTTC. Its protein is CASSLTGPSQETQYF. Complete variable domain (other parts from reference TRBV7-2 and TRBJ2-5): GAGVSQSPSNKVTEKGKDVELRCDPISGHTALYWYRQSLGQGLEFLIYFQGNSAPDKSGLPSDRFSAERTGGSVSTLTIQRTQQEDSAVYLCASSLTGPSQETQYFGPGTRLLVL.

This clonotype was recorded many times. The V gene is TRBV6-1, the J gene TRBJ2-7; 10 bases map to TRBD2. Germline loops: CDR1 MNHNS, CDR2 SASEGT. With 6 bases clipped from V and 0 bases from J, the junction kept 5 bases outside the gene matches. There are 15 residues in the CDR3. CDR3 loop: CASRWTSGSSYEQYF. CDR3 coding DNA: TGTGCCAGCAGGTGGACTAGCGGCTCCTCCTACGAGCAGTACTTC.

V usage is TRBV19 and J usage is TRBJ1-5; D is unclear. The V gene's germline CDR1 is LNHDA and CDR2 SQIVND (reference sequence). The CDR3 length is 14 residues. The V end was cut by 3 bases, the J end by 7 bases, with 13 bases between. CDR3 bases: TGTGCCAGTAGTATTTTCGGCCAGAGGCAGCCCCAGCATTTT. This gives the protein CASSIFGQRQPQHF. Variable domain in full (rest from reference TRBV19 and TRBJ1-5): DGGITQSPKYLFRKEGQNVTLSCEQNLNHDAMYWYRQDPGQGLRLIYYSQIVNDFQKGDIAEGYSVSREKKESFPLTVTSAQKNPTAFYLCASSIFGQRQPQHFGDGTRLSIL.

In this sample, this clonotype turned up many times. The rearrangement joins TRBV20-1 to TRBJ2-7, with D possibly matching TRBD2 (6 bases). Trimming removed 3 bases at V and 3 bases at J, with 18 bases between. This CDR3 region has 15 residues. Germline CDR1 reads DFQATT; CDR2 reads SNEGSKA (reference sequence). The CDR3 sequence is CSARDPSGLLYEQYF. The DNA for the CDR3 is TGCAGTGCTAGGGACCCAAGCGGGCTGCTCTACGAGCAGTACTTC.

This clonotype occurred a few times. Written as DNA, the CDR3 is TGCGCCAGCAGCTCTGGCATGCTAGCGAGCCAAGAGACCCAGTACTTC. This gives the protein CASSSGMLASQETQYF. This chain connects TRBV5-1 to TRBJ2-5, with a weak D call TRBD2 (6 bases). The CDR3 totals 16 residues. Trimming cost V 3 bases and J 1 base, with 16 bases left between them. The V gene's germline CDR1 is SGHRS and CDR2 YFSETQ.

In its sample, this clonotype was seen many times. The V and J genes are TRBV28 and TRBJ2-7; D assignment may be TRBD1 or TRBD2 (5 bases each). The germline V gene has CDR1 MDHEN and CDR2 SYDVKM. The ends were cut back, 4 bases at V and 2 bases at J, with 21 bases in the middle. The length of the CDR3 is 17 residues. Here the CDR3 DNA reads TGTGCCAGCAGTTCGTGGGGTGGGGGTTCCCTGACCTACGAGCAGTACTTC. Protein product: CASSSWGGGSLTYEQYF.

The table lists this clonotype with many counts. V is TRBV3-1 and J is TRBJ2-7, with D uncertain. Germline values: CDR1 LGHDT, CDR2 YNNKEL (reference sequence). Trimming left V 2 bases short and J 2 bases short, with 10 bases between. The length of the CDR3 is 14 residues. This chain's CDR3 is CASSQKLTTYEQYF. CDR3 bases: TGTGCCAGCAGCCAAAAACTTACAACCTACGAGCAGTACTTC.